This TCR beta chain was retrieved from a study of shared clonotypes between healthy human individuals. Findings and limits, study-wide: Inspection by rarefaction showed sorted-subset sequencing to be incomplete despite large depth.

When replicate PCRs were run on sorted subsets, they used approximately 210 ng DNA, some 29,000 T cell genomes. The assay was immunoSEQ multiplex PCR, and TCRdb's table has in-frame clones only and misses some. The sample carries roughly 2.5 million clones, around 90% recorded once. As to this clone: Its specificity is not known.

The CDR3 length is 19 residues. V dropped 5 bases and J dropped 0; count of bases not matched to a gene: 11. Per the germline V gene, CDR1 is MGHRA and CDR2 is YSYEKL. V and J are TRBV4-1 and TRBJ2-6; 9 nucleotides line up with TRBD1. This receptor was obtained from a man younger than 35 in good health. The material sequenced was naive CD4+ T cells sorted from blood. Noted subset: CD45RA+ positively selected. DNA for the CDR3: TGCGCCAGCAGCGGCACAGGACAGGGGAGCCGCTCTGGGGCCAACGTCCTGACTTTC. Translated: CASSGTGQGSRSGANVLTF.